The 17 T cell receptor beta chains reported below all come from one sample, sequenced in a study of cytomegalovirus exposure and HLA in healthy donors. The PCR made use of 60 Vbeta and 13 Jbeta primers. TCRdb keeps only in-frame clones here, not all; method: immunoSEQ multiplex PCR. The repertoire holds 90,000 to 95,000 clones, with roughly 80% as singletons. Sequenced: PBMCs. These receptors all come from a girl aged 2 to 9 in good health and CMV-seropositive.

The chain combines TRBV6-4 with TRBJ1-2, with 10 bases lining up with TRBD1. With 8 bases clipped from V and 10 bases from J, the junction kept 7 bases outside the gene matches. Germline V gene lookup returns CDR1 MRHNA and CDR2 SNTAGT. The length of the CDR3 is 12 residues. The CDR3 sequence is CASSYGTGDYTF. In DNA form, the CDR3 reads TGTGCCAGCTCCTACGGGACAGGGGACTACACCTTC.

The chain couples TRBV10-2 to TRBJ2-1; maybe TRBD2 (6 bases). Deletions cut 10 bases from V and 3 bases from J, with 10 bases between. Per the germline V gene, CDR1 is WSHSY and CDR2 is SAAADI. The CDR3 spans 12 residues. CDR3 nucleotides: TGCGCCACCAGGACTATCTACAATGAGCAGTTCTTC. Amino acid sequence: CATRTIYNEQFF.

In nucleotides, the CDR3 is TGCGCCAGCAGCTTGGCGGGACAGGGCTACTACAATGAGCAGTTCTTC. Translated: CASSLAGQGYYNEQFF. The chain couples TRBV5-1 to TRBJ2-1; 9 positions agree with TRBD1. This CDR3 region has 16 residues. V lost 0 bases and J lost 3; bases outside the gene matches: 4. Germline V gene lookup returns CDR1 SGHRS and CDR2 YFSETQ. The full variable domain, in which reference TRBV5-1 and TRBJ2-1 provide the parts outside the CDR3, is KAGVTQTPRYLIKTRGQQVTLSCSPISGHRSVSWYQQTPGQGLQFLFEYFSETQRNKGNFPGRFSGRQFSNSRSEMNVSTLELGDSALYLCASSLAGQGYYNEQFFGPGTRLTVL.

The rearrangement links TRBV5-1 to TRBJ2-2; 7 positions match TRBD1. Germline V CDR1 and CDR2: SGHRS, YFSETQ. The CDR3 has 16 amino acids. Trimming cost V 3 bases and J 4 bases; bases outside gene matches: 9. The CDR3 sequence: CASSSEPRGLTGELFF. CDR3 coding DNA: TGCGCCAGCAGCTCGGAACCGAGGGGGCTCACCGGGGAGCTGTTTTTT.

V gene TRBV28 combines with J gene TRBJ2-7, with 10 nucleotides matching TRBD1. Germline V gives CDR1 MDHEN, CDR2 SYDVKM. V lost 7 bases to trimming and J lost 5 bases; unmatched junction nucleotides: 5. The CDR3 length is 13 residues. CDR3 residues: CASTVGQGNEQYF. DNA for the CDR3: TGTGCCAGCACCGTGGGACAGGGGAACGAGCAGTACTTC.

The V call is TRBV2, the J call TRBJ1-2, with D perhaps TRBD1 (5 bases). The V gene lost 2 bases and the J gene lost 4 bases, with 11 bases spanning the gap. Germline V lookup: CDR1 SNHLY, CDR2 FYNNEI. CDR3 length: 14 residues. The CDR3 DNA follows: TGTGCCAGCAGTGAATCCCAGGGCGGCTATGGCTACACCTTC. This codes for CASSESQGGYGYTF.

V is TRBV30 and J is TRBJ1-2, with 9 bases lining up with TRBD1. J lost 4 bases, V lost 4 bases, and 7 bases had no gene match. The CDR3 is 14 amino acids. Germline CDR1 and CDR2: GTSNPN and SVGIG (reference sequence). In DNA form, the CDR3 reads TGTGCCTGGAACCTACAGGGGGCTAGCTATGGCTACACCTTC. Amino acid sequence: CAWNLQGASYGYTF.

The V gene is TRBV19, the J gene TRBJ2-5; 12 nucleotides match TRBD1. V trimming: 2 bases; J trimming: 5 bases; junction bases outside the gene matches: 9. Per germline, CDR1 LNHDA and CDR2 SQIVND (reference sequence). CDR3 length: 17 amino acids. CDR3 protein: CASSIQWWDRGLETQYF. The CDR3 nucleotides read TGTGCCAGTAGTATACAGTGGTGGGACAGGGGGCTGGAGACCCAGTACTTC.

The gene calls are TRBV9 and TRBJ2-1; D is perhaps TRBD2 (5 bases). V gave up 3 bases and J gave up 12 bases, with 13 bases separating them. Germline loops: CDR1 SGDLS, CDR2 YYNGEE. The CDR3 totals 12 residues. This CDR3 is CASSGGILGQFF. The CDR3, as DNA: TGTGCCAGCAGCGGAGGGATTCTGGGGCAGTTCTTC.

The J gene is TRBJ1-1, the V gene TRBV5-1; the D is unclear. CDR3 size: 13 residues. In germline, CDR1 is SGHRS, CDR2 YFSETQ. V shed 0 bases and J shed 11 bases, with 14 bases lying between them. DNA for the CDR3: TGCGCCAGCAGCTTGGACGGCGGTCTAAGGGCTTTCTTT. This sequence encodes CASSLDGGLRAFF.

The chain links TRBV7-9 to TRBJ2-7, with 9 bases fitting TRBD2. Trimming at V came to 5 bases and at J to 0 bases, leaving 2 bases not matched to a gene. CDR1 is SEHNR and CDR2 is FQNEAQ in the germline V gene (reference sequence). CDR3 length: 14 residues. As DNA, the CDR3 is TGTGCCAGCAGCCTTAGCGGGAGCTCCTACGAGCAGTACTTC. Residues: CASSLSGSSYEQYF.

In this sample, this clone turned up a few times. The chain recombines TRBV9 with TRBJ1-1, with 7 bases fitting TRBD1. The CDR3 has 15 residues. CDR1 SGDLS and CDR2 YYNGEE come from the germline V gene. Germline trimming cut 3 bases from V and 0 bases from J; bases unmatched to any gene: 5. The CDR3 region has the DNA TGTGCCAGCAGCGCAGGGGGACAGTTGAACACTGAAGCTTTCTTT. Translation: CASSAGGQLNTEAFF.

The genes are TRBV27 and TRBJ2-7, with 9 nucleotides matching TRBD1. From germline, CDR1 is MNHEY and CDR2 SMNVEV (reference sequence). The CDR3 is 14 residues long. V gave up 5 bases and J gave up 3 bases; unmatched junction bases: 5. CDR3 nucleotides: TGTGCCAGCAGTGTCCGGGACAGGGACTACGAGCAGTACTTC. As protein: CASSVRDRDYEQYF.

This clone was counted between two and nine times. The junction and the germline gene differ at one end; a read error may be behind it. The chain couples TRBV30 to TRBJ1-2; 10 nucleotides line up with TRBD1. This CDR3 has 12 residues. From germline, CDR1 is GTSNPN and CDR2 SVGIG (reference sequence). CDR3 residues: CAWSLTGTGDLF. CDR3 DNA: TGTGCCTGGAGCCTAACCGGGACAGGGGATCTCTTC.

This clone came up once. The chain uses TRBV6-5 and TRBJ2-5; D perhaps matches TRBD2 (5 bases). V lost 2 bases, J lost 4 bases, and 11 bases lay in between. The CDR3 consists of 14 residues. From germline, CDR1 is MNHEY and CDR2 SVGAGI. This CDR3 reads CASSYGRARETQYF. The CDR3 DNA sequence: TGTGCCAGCAGTTACGGGCGGGCCCGAGAGACCCAGTACTTC.

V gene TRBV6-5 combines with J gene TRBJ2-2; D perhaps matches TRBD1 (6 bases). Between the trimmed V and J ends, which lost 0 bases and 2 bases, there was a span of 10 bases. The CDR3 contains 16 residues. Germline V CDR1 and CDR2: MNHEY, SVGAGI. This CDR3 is CASSYSRDTNTGELFF. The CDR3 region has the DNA TGTGCCAGCAGTTACTCGAGGGACACAAACACCGGGGAGCTGTTTTTT.

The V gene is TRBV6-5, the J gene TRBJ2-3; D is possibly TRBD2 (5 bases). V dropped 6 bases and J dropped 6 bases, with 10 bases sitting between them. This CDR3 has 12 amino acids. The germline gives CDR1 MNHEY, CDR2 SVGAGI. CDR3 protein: CASRRGGDTQYF. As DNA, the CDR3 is TGTGCCAGCAGGCGAGGCGGGGATACGCAGTATTTT.